The source of this TCR beta chain is a study of cytomegalovirus exposure and HLA in healthy donors. Study summary: In a later analysis, it was reported that the 120 validation repertoires had been produced on the same platform as the 700 or so repertoires belonging to the first cohort.

Worth noting for this clone: Its matching antigen is unknown.

Study results and limitations: Most TCR sequences showed up rarely, but some public TCRs showed up in many donors. Later, an analysis found that TCR clusters from the first cohort tended to co-occur in the roughly 130 validation repertoires.

V shed 0 bases and J shed 4 bases, with 16 bases lying between them. This CDR3 contains 17 residues. Looked up from germline, CDR1 is SGHRS and CDR2 is YFSETQ. Sequencing used immunoSEQ multiplex PCR; TCRdb keeps in-frame clones, though not all of them. The sample carries about 190,000 clones, 86% recorded once. The sequencing input was PBMCs. This sequence originates from a woman aged 18 to 35 in good health and CMV-seronegative. The rearrangement uses TRBV5-1 and TRBJ2-2; weak D call: TRBD1 (6 bases). The CDR3 DNA reads TGCGCCAGCAGCTTGGTTGGGGGCTCCGCGATCACCGGGGAGCTGTTTTTT. This encodes CASSLVGGSAITGELFF.